These T cell receptor beta chains were read from a single sample in a study of cytomegalovirus exposure and HLA in healthy donors. Using immunoSEQ multiplex PCR, the repertoire was profiled, and TCRdb retains in-frame clones only, with some absent. The table lists some 150,000 clones, about 75% of them singletons. The sample comprised PBMCs. The receptor source for this set is a man aged 60-69 years in good health and CMV-seronegative. Each CDR3 is given with its conserved first and last residue. Fields, in order: V gene, J gene, D gene, clone size, CDR3 protein, CDR3 DNA. The D gene is left open where the match is weak. Clone size appears in some rows only: once, few, many, or a class for an expanded clone.

TRBV29-1	TRBJ2-7	.	.	CSVVGVSYEQYF	TGCAGCGTTGTCGGGGTGTCCTACGAGCAGTACTTC
TRBV28	TRBJ1-5	.	.	CASRDGAERQPQHF	TGTGCCAGCAGGGACGGAGCGGAAAGGCAGCCCCAGCATTTT
TRBV19	TRBJ2-2	TRBD2	.	CASSILAGVSTGELFF	TGTGCCAGTAGTATTCTAGCGGGTGTAAGCACCGGGGAGCTGTTTTTT
TRBV5-1	TRBJ2-2	TRBD1	.	CASSEGARTGELFF	TGCGCCAGCAGCGAGGGGGCCCGAACCGGGGAGCTGTTTTTT
TRBV19	TRBJ2-3	TRBD2	.	CASSSSGSETDTQYF	TGTGCCAGTAGTTCTAGCGGGAGTGAGACAGATACGCAGTATTTT
TRBV15	TRBJ2-3	.	few	CATKPSSTDTQYF	TGTGCCACCAAGCCTTCTAGCACAGATACGCAGTATTTT
TRBV4-2	TRBJ2-2	TRBD2	.	CASRGLASNTGELFF	TGTGCCAGCAGGGGACTAGCGTCGAACACCGGGGAGCTGTTTTTT
TRBV2	TRBJ1-4	.	.	CASKGQSTNEKLFF	TGTGCCAGCAAAGGACAGTCAACTAATGAAAAACTGTTTTTT
TRBV5-1	TRBJ2-1	.	.	CASSSYNEQFF	TGCGCCAGCAGCTCGTACAATGAGCAGTTCTTC
TRBV28	TRBJ1-2	TRBD1	.	CAGRGQGDYGYTF	TGTGCCGGTAGGGGACAGGGTGACTATGGCTACACCTTC
TRBV6-5	TRBJ1-2	TRBD1	.	CASSFGTEYGYTF	TGTGCCAGCAGTTTCGGGACAGAGTATGGCTACACCTTC
TRBV28	TRBJ2-7	.	.	CASSAAYEQYF	TGTGCCAGCTCTGCGGCCTACGAGCAGTACTTC
TRBV5-1	TRBJ1-1	TRBD1	.	CASSGGGQGAGTEAFF	TGCGCCAGCAGCGGGGGGGGACAGGGGGCTGGTACTGAAGCTTTCTTT
TRBV19	TRBJ2-1	TRBD2	.	CASSIKGLAGVLDNEQFF	TGTGCCAGTAGTATAAAGGGACTAGCGGGAGTTTTGGACAATGAGCAGTTCTTC
TRBV9	TRBJ2-1	TRBD2	.	CASSDSGRGVLEQFF	TGTGCCAGCAGCGATAGCGGGAGAGGGGTTTTGGAGCAGTTCTTC
TRBV28	TRBJ2-3	TRBD2	.	CASSLFLAGPTDTQYF	TGTGCCAGCAGTTTATTCCTAGCGGGACCCACAGATACGCAGTATTTT
TRBV10-3	TRBJ2-7	TRBD1	.	CAISAGTATYEQYF	TGTGCCATCAGTGCCGGGACAGCCACCTACGAGCAGTACTTC
TRBV19	TRBJ2-7	.	few	CASSIGAVDSYEQYF	TGTGCCAGTAGTATAGGGGCAGTCGATTCATACGAGCAGTACTTC
TRBV7-8	TRBJ1-1	.	.	CASTLGSNTEAFF	TGTGCCAGCACCCTCGGGTCAAACACTGAAGCTTTCTTT
TRBV30	TRBJ2-1	.	once	CAWRGTGRTQFF	TGTGCCTGGAGGGGGACTGGGCGGACGCAGTTCTTC
TRBV2	TRBJ1-2	.	.	CASRETENYGYTF	TGTGCCAGCAGGGAGACAGAAAACTATGGCTACACCTTC